The 7 T cell receptor beta chains below were found in one sample sequenced in a study of primary melanoma T cells and metastatic recurrence. Only in-frame clones appear in the TCRdb table, and some are missing; sequencing was by immunoSEQ multiplex PCR. Of about 1,100 clones listed, approximately 86% were seen once; the top ten hold roughly 35%. Sequencing was performed on melanoma tumor tissue. The receptors here all came from a human donor with melanoma.

This chain joins TRBV19 and TRBJ2-5, with 8 bases aligning to TRBD1. J gave up 2 bases and V 7 bases, and 9 bases lay outside the gene matches. The germline V gene encodes CDR1 LNHDA and CDR2 SQIVND (reference sequence). The length of the CDR3 is 15 residues. The CDR3 sequence: CASKFHGQGQETQYF. CDR3 bases: TGTGCCAGTAAGTTCCATGGACAGGGACAAGAGACCCAGTACTTC.

This chain links TRBV7-4 with TRBJ2-5; 10 nucleotides align to TRBD1. The germline V gene has CDR1 SGHVT and CDR2 SQSDAQ. Trimming cost V 5 bases and J 1 base; bases outside gene matches: 10. The CDR3 loop spans 17 amino acids. In nucleotides, the CDR3 is TGTGCCAGCAGCGTAGATTCGGGACAGGGGACCCAAGAGACCCAGTACTTC. Protein: CASSVDSGQGTQETQYF.

The chain uses TRBV6-8 and TRBJ2-2, with 11 nucleotides matching TRBD1. The CDR3 runs to 17 residues. Trimming at V came to 5 bases and at J to 6 bases, leaving 11 bases not matched to a gene. The V gene's germline CDR1 is MNHGY and CDR2 SAAAGT. The CDR3 loop is CASSPPPGQGVPGELFF. The CDR3 DNA follows: TGTGCCAGCAGTCCTCCACCGGGACAGGGGGTTCCCGGGGAGCTGTTTTTT.

The chain is built from TRBV9 and TRBJ2-7; D may be TRBD1 (5 bases). This CDR3 has 12 amino acids. Trimming removed 6 bases at V and 3 bases at J, with 10 bases between. Germline CDR1 is SGDLS and CDR2 is YYNGEE. Here the CDR3 DNA reads TGTGCCAGCACCTTCGACAGCTACGAGCAGTACTTC. Translation gives CASTFDSYEQYF.

The chain combines TRBV11-3 with TRBJ2-2; 7 nucleotides align to TRBD1. V dropped 5 bases and J dropped 5; count of bases not matched to a gene: 11. The CDR3 sequence is 16 residues long. Germline V gives CDR1 SGHNT, CDR2 YENEEA. The CDR3 protein is CASSQGAGGATGELFF. As DNA, the CDR3 is TGTGCCAGCAGCCAAGGCGCAGGGGGAGCGACCGGGGAGCTGTTTTTT. Drawing the rest from reference TRBV11-3 and TRBJ2-2, the complete variable domain is EAGVVQSPRYKIIEKKQPVAFWCNPISGHNTLYWYLQNLGQGPELLIRYENEEAVDDSQLPKDRFSAERLKGVDSTLKIQPAELGDSAVYLCASSQGAGGATGELFFGEGSRLTVL.

The J gene is TRBJ2-5, the V gene TRBV18, with 7 bases aligning to TRBD2. This CDR3 region has 14 residues. J gave up 4 bases and V 6 bases, and 8 bases lay outside the gene matches. The V gene's germline CDR1 is KGHSH and CDR2 LQKENI. As DNA, the CDR3 is TGTGCCAGCTCCCCTAGGGGAGGGCTAGAGACCCAGTACTTC. Its protein product is CASSPRGGLETQYF. Full variable domain (outside the CDR3, taken from reference TRBV18 and TRBJ2-5): NAGVMQNPRHLVRRRGQEARLRCSPMKGHSHVYWYRQLPEEGLKFMVYLQKENIIDESGMPKERFSAEFPKEGPSILRIQQVVRGDSAAYFCASSPRGGLETQYFGPGTRLLVL.

The chain uses TRBV19 and TRBJ2-7; TRBD2 agrees at 7 bases. After removal of 3 bases from V and 2 bases from J, the junction contained 4 bases not matched to a gene. Germline V lookup: CDR1 LNHDA, CDR2 SQIVND (reference sequence). The CDR3 is 14 residues long. This CDR3 reads CASSIEAGAYEQYF. CDR3 DNA sequence: TGTGCCAGTAGTATCGAGGCGGGGGCCTACGAGCAGTACTTC.